This T cell receptor (beta chain) was captured in a study of long-term antiretroviral therapy in people with HIV. The assay used was immunoSEQ (version v3.0), run at survey level. Sequencing used immunoSEQ multiplex PCR; TCRdb keeps in-frame clones, though not all of them. The table shows 35,000 to 45,000 clones, with roughly four fifths occurring only once. The CDR3 has 15 amino acids. Germline V lookup: CDR1 MNHNS, CDR2 SASEGT. With 7 bases removed from V and 1 base from J, the gap between germline ends came to 14 bases. This clonotype was obtained from a man aged 18-30 years with HIV. This sample comprised unsorted PBMCs, obtained 1 year after starting antiretroviral therapy. The J gene is TRBJ2-1, the V gene TRBV6-1; a possible D gene is TRBD1 (6 bases). CDR3 region: CASTPRGGSYNEQFF. The DNA of the CDR3 is TGTGCCAGCACCCCCAGGGGTGGGTCCTACAATGAGCAGTTCTTC.